Below, 26 T cell receptor beta chains from the same sample are listed, as sequenced in a study of regulatory T cells in long-lasting Graves disease. In building TCR beta libraries, iRepertoire HTBI primers were used together with Arm-PCR of CDR3 regions. From the multiplex PCR reads, TCRdb called clonotypes with MiXCR, one entry per CDR3 protein. The sample contains some 250,000 distinct CDR3 sequences, around 20% of which appear only once. Time point indicated: newly diagnosed GD, antithyroid drugs for less than 3 months. There was RNA extracted from PBMCs, and the TCR library was made from it. This specimen consisted of peripheral blood mononuclear cells (PBMCs), obtained at new diagnosis, from a patient treated with antithyroid drugs. The source of these receptors is a female donor with Graves disease.

The chain has TRBV18 and TRBJ1-1, with TRBD1 matching 10 bases. Germline V lookup: CDR1 KGHSH, CDR2 LQKENI. Germline trimming cut 3 bases from V and 6 bases from J; bases unmatched to any gene: 4. CDR3 length: 14 amino acids. As DNA, the CDR3 is TGTGCCAGCTCACCCGGGACAGGGGCAGCTGAAGCTTTCTTT. The encoded protein is CASSPGTGAAEAFF.

This clonotype was detected ten times or more. This rearrangement joins TRBV9 to TRBJ2-1; 9 nucleotides match TRBD1. Trimming took 4 bases from V and 4 from J; bases not matched to a gene: 12. The germline V gene has CDR1 SGDLS and CDR2 YYNGEE. The length of the CDR3 is 17 residues. CDR3 DNA sequence: TGTGCCAGCAGCCCAGGGGGACAGGGATTGGGATACAATGAGCAGTTCTTC. This encodes CASSPGGQGLGYNEQFF. Variable domain in full (rest from reference TRBV9 and TRBJ2-1): DSGVTQTPKHLITATGQRVTLRCSPRSGDLSVYWYQQSLDQGLQFLIQYYNGEERAKGNILERFSAQQFPDLHSELNLSSLELGDSALYFCASSPGGQGLGYNEQFFGPGTRLTVL.

This clonotype was counted a few times. This chain's CDR3 is CASSPRRTGGGTYEQYF. Written as DNA, the CDR3 is TGTGCCAGCAGTCCCCGCCGGACAGGAGGTGGAACCTACGAGCAGTACTTC. The chain combines TRBV6-1 with TRBJ2-7, with TRBD1 matching over 7 bases. J gave up 2 bases and V 5 bases, and 15 bases lay outside the gene matches. The V gene's germline CDR1 is MNHNS and CDR2 SASEGT. The length of the CDR3 is 17 residues.

The chain links TRBV6-1 to TRBJ2-2; 12 nucleotides align to TRBD1. This CDR3 is 16 amino acids long. J was trimmed by 5 bases and V by 6 bases; bases with no gene match: 7. Germline CDR1 MNHNS, CDR2 SASEGT. Here the CDR3 reads CASSFPGQGATGELFF. In DNA form, the CDR3 reads TGTGCCAGCAGCTTCCCGGGACAGGGGGCTACCGGGGAGCTGTTTTTT.

Only a few counts were recorded for this clonotype. This chain links TRBV4-2 with TRBJ2-2; D is uncertain. With 5 bases removed from V and 1 base from J, the gap between germline ends came to 14 bases. Germline V lookup: CDR1 LGHNA, CDR2 YNFKEQ. This CDR3 is 16 amino acids long. The DNA of the CDR3 is TGTGCCAGCAGCAAATTAGACTCGGAGAACACCGGGGAGCTGTTTTTT. This gives the protein CASSKLDSENTGELFF.

This clonotype was observed at least ten times. The chain recombines TRBV7-8 with TRBJ2-2; 8 bases line up with TRBD2. CDR1 and CDR2 (germline): SGHVS, FQNEAQ. The CDR3 runs to 13 residues. The chain's CDR3 is CVGGGPNTGELFF. CDR3 DNA sequence: TGTGTCGGGGGGGGGCCAAACACCGGGGAGCTGTTTTTT. Together with reference TRBV7-8 and TRBJ2-2, the CDR3 gives the full variable domain: GAGVSQSPRYKVAKRGQDVALRCDPISGHVSLFWYQQALGQGPEFLTYFQNEAQLDKSGLPSDRFFAERPEGSVSTLKIQRTQQEDSAVYLCVGGGPNTGELFFGEGSRLTVL.

In this sample, this clonotype turned up many times. The chain couples TRBV5-6 to TRBJ2-6; D is perhaps TRBD1 (6 bases). V was shortened by 1 base and J by 0 bases, with 8 bases between the two germline ends. This CDR3 contains 16 residues. Germline lookup yields CDR1 SGHDT and CDR2 YYEEEE. CDR3 region: CASSLSQGSGANVLTF. The CDR3 DNA is TGTGCCAGCAGCTTGTCACAGGGCTCTGGGGCCAACGTCCTGACTTTC.

This clonotype was counted ten times or more. The chain couples TRBV11-1 to TRBJ2-7; D gene ambiguous. CDR3 length: 15 residues. Germline CDR1 is SGHAT and CDR2 is FQDESV (reference sequence). Trimming removed 3 bases at V and 4 bases at J, with 16 bases between. The CDR3: CASSLRTGQEYEQYF. CDR3 bases: TGTGCCAGCAGCTTGCGGACGGGCCAGGAGTACGAGCAGTACTTC.

The chain is built from TRBV12-3 or TRBV12-4 and TRBJ2-7; 9 bases are shared with TRBD1. The CDR3 has 15 amino acids. Unmatched junction bases numbered 7, after V lost 5 bases and J lost 2 bases. The CDR3 here is CASSPGTGSTYEQYF. CDR3 in DNA: TGTGCCAGCAGTCCCGGGACAGGGAGCACCTACGAGCAGTACTTC.

This clonotype was observed a handful of times. CDR3 amino acids: CASSPLAKQGVAKNIQYF. In nucleotides, the CDR3 is TGTGCCAGCTCACCACTGGCTAAACAGGGGGTGGCCAAAAACATTCAGTACTTC. The chain recombines TRBV18 with TRBJ2-4; 8 bases line up with TRBD1. J gave up 1 base and V 1 base, and 9 bases lay outside the gene matches. The CDR3 extends over 18 amino acids. Germline values: CDR1 KGHSH, CDR2 LQKENI.

This clonotype was seen a handful of times. The chain couples TRBV30 to TRBJ2-5; TRBD1 might be the D (6 bases). Trimming took off 0 bases at V and 4 bases at J, with 18 bases between the two ends. There are 16 residues in the CDR3. Germline CDR1 and CDR2: GTSNPN and SVGIG (reference sequence). In DNA form, the CDR3 reads TGTGCCTGGAGTGTAATGGGTGGGACACGGACAGAGACCCAGTACTTC. This translates into CAWSVMGGTRTETQYF.

The chain has TRBV20-1 and TRBJ2-2; 8 bases align to TRBD2. V lost 6 bases, J lost 4 bases, and 13 bases stayed unmatched. In germline, CDR1 is DFQATT, CDR2 SNEGSKA (reference sequence). This CDR3 contains 16 residues. The CDR3 DNA follows: TGCAGTGCCGACGCTACCGGGGGGGCTCCCACCGGGGAGCTGTTTTTT. Encoded protein: CSADATGGAPTGELFF.

This clonotype has a count of ten or more. The CDR3 here is CASIESGQGKEQFF. The CDR3 bases are TGTGCCAGCATCGAATCGGGACAGGGGAAGGAGCAGTTCTTC. The J gene is TRBJ2-1, the V gene TRBV2, with 10 bases lining up with TRBD1. The J segment lost 10 bases and the V segment lost 7 bases, leaving 10 bases of the junction unmatched. The germline V gene has CDR1 SNHLY and CDR2 FYNNEI. The CDR3 is 14 residues long.

There are many counts of this clonotype. CDR3 sequence: CSLLLTGEETQYF. CDR3 nucleotides: TGCAGCCTCCTTCTGACAGGGGAAGAGACCCAGTACTTC. This chain links TRBV20-1 with TRBJ2-5; TRBD1 matches at 8 bases. The CDR3 runs to 13 residues. Germline V gene lookup returns CDR1 DFQATT and CDR2 SNEGSKA (reference sequence).

The V gene is TRBV20-1, the J gene TRBJ2-5; unclear D gene. Trimming took 0 bases from V and 0 from J, leaving 8 bases between them. Germline V gene data show CDR1 as DFQATT and CDR2 as SNEGSKA (reference sequence). This CDR3 is built from 14 residues. CDR3 bases: TGCAGTGCTAGAGATTTGACGGACCAAGAGACCCAGTACTTC. It yields the protein CSARDLTDQETQYF.

This clonotype appeared many times. V usage is TRBV18 and J usage is TRBJ1-5; no clear D. The CDR3 runs 12 residues. V gave up 0 bases and J gave up 5 bases, with 2 bases separating them. The V gene's germline CDR1 is KGHSH and CDR2 LQKENI. CDR3 sequence: CASSPPHQPQHF. Here the CDR3 DNA reads TGTGCCAGCTCACCACCTCATCAGCCCCAGCATTTT.

This clonotype has a count of ten or more. CDR3 sequence (DNA): TGTGCCAGCAGCCGGGAGCCCCCACTTGGGGATACGCAGTATTTT. Amino acids: CASSREPPLGDTQYF. This sequence joins TRBV3-1 and TRBJ2-3, with D perhaps TRBD2 (5 bases). Germline CDR1 is LGHDT and CDR2 is YNNKEL (reference sequence). There are 15 residues in the CDR3. Trimming took off 4 bases at V and 6 bases at J, with 17 bases between the two ends.

This clonotype was picked up many times. This chain joins TRBV3-1 and TRBJ2-5; weak D call: TRBD2 (7 bases). CDR1 and CDR2 (germline): LGHDT, YNNKEL (reference sequence). There are 15 residues in the CDR3. The germline V and J ends were trimmed by 4 bases and 6 bases, with 18 bases remaining between them. The CDR3 sequence is CASSPPPGGTKTQYF. The CDR3 region has the DNA TGTGCCAGCAGCCCCCCTCCGGGGGGCACGAAGACCCAGTACTTC.

This clonotype was recorded at least ten times. The V and J genes are TRBV11-1 and TRBJ1-3; D uncertain. This CDR3 comprises 16 residues. Germline V gives CDR1 SGHAT, CDR2 FQDESV (reference sequence). The V gene lost 5 bases and the J gene lost 3 bases, with 17 bases spanning the gap. The CDR3 nucleotides read TGTGCCAGCAGCGTCGATGGCCCGTCTCTTGGAAACACCATATATTTT. It encodes CASSVDGPSLGNTIYF. The full variable domain, in which reference TRBV11-1 and TRBJ1-3 provide the parts outside the CDR3, is EAEVAQSPRYKITEKSQAVAFWCDPISGHATLYWYRQILGQGPELLVQFQDESVVDDSQLPKDRFSAERLKGVDSTLKIQPAELGDSAMYLCASSVDGPSLGNTIYFGEGSWLTVV.

This clonotype was seen many times. The chain joins TRBV12-3 or TRBV12-4 to TRBJ1-6; 7 nucleotides line up with TRBD1. Trimming removed 6 bases from V and 7 bases from J; junction bases left unmatched: 3. The CDR3 covers 13 residues. DNA for the CDR3: TGTGCCAGCAGCTTACAGGGGAATTCACCCCTCCACTTT. This sequence encodes CASSLQGNSPLHF.

The chain has TRBV7-2 and TRBJ2-2, with D maybe TRBD2 (7 bases). The CDR3 has 17 amino acids. The V end was cut by 1 base, the J end by 4 bases, with 16 bases between. The germline V gene has CDR1 SGHTA and CDR2 FQGNSA. CDR3 sequence reads: CASSLEGGVRGTGELFF. CDR3 bases: TGTGCCAGCAGCTTAGAAGGGGGGGTGCGAGGCACCGGGGAGCTGTTTTTT.

This clonotype has a count of ten or more. The gene calls are TRBV6-2 or TRBV6-3 and TRBJ1-5; no clear D gene. CDR3 length: 16 amino acids. The germline V gene encodes CDR1 MNHEY and CDR2 SVGEGT. The V end was cut by 6 bases, the J end by 3 bases, with 18 bases between. CDR3 DNA sequence: TGTGCCAGCAGCTACCACAGAACCCCGGACAATCAGCCCCAGCATTTT. This codes for CASSYHRTPDNQPQHF.

The rearrangement uses TRBV12-3 or TRBV12-4 and TRBJ2-2; D remains ambiguous. Between the trimmed V and J ends, which lost 4 bases and 1 base, there was a span of 10 bases. CDR3 size: 15 residues. The CDR3 here is CASSSEVGNTGELFF. Written as DNA, the CDR3 is TGTGCCAGCAGTTCCGAGGTGGGGAACACCGGGGAGCTGTTTTTT.

Comments on this clonotype: This is likely an artifact of a read error, given a far larger clone one base away. DNA for the CDR3: TGTGCCAGCAGTAGCAATTGGGAAAATCAGCCCCAGCATTTT. Translation gives CASSSNWENQPQHF. The chain links TRBV6-1 to TRBJ1-5; D is unclear. The V end was cut by 5 bases, the J end by 4 bases, with 12 bases between. CDR1 MNHNS and CDR2 SASEGT come from the germline V gene. This CDR3 is built from 14 residues.

This clonotype occurred a few times. J is TRBJ2-7 and V is TRBV4-1, with a possible D match to TRBD1 (6 bases). Trimming pared 0 bases from V and 3 bases from J, leaving 12 bases between. The CDR3 consists of 15 residues. Germline CDR1 MGHRA, CDR2 YSYEKL. The CDR3 nucleotides read TGCGCCAGCAGCCAAGAACCGGACAGAAACTACGAGCAGTACTTC. Protein: CASSQEPDRNYEQYF.

This chain connects TRBV20-1 to TRBJ2-3; 9 nucleotides match TRBD2. V gave up 5 bases and J gave up 6 bases; unmatched junction bases: 12. The germline gives CDR1 DFQATT, CDR2 SNEGSKA (reference sequence). CDR3 length: 15 amino acids. CDR3 sequence reads: CSAPRASGAADTQYF. The CDR3 DNA is TGCAGTGCTCCTCGGGCTAGCGGGGCCGCGGATACGCAGTATTTT.